Presented here are 31 T cell receptor beta chains from one specimen sequenced in a study of blood T cells in healthy people across ages. A second PCR, run for about 7 to 11 cycles, used a sample-barcoded 5' primer plus a J-beta primer mix. TCRdb processed the 5' RACE reads anew with MiXCR; each CDR3 protein has one entry. The table includes roughly 2 million distinct CDR3 sequences, around half detected once. Sequencing was carried out using blood. All receptors derive from a woman aged 40 to 49 in good health.

The CDR3 here is CAISEWGYSNQPQHF. The CDR3 DNA reads as TGTGCCATCAGTGAGTGGGGGTATAGCAATCAGCCCCAGCATTTT. This chain joins TRBV10-3 and TRBJ1-5; D perhaps matches TRBD1 (5 bases). V was clipped by 1 base and J by 0 bases, with 7 bases between them. This CDR3 spans 15 amino acids. Germline CDR1 is ENHRY and CDR2 is SYGVKD.

This clonotype has only a few counts. This chain links TRBV5-6 with TRBJ2-4; no clear D gene. Germline V CDR1 and CDR2: SGHDT, YYEEEE. There are 15 residues in the CDR3. V was cut by 0 bases and J by 2 bases, with 9 bases left in between. The CDR3 DNA sequence: TGTGCCAGCAGCTTGGGGGTCTCTTCCAAAAACATTCAGTACTTC. Its translation is CASSLGVSSKNIQYF.

As to this clonotype: One junction end disagrees with the germline gene, perhaps due to a read error. V is TRBV27 and J is TRBJ2-4; 7 bases line up with TRBD2. Germline assignment: CDR1 MNHEY and CDR2 SMNVEV (reference sequence). This CDR3 comprises 13 residues. The CDR3 nucleotides are TGTACCAGCAGTTTCAGGGAGGGGAGCATTCAGTACTTC. Translation: CTSSFREGSIQYF.

The chain joins TRBV2 to TRBJ2-3; D remains unclear. This CDR3 is 13 amino acids long. Germline loops: CDR1 SNHLY, CDR2 FYNNEI. Trimming pared 5 bases from V and 9 bases from J, leaving 15 bases between. CDR3 bases: TGTGCCAGCAGTTCCCAGAGGTCAGGCACGCAGTATTTT. It is translated as CASSSQRSGTQYF.

The V gene is TRBV28, the J gene TRBJ2-3, with TRBD1 matching over 9 bases. CDR1 is MDHEN, CDR2 SYDVKM, per germline. Unmatched junction bases numbered 3, after V lost 1 base and J lost 1 base. This CDR3 has 16 residues. The CDR3 here is CASSLFRDRGTDTQYF. CDR3 nucleotide sequence: TGTGCCAGCAGTTTATTCCGGGACAGGGGCACAGATACGCAGTATTTT.

This sequence joins TRBV12-3 or TRBV12-4 and TRBJ1-6, with TRBD1 matching over 8 bases. This CDR3 is built from 15 residues. J gave up 7 bases and V 0 bases, and 2 bases lay outside the gene matches. CDR3 protein: CASSLATGENSPLHF. DNA for the CDR3: TGTGCCAGCAGTTTAGCGACAGGGGAAAATTCACCCCTCCACTTT.

The sample holds a few counts of this clonotype. The chain recombines TRBV4-1 with TRBJ1-6; D perhaps matches TRBD1 (5 bases). The germline V gene encodes CDR1 MGHRA and CDR2 YSYEKL. V shed 4 bases and J shed 6 bases, with 16 bases lying between them. This CDR3 comprises 16 residues. This CDR3 reads CASSPRDLVGNSPLHF. The CDR3 DNA follows: TGCGCCAGCAGCCCTCGGGACCTGGTGGGTAATTCACCCCTCCACTTT.

This clonotype was picked up a small number of times. This chain links TRBV5-5 with TRBJ2-5; 13 bases align to TRBD2. V dropped 2 bases and J dropped 1; count of bases not matched to a gene: 8. CDR1 is SGHKS, CDR2 YYEKEE, per germline (reference sequence). The CDR3 runs 18 residues. CDR3 coding DNA: TGTGCCAGCAGCTTAAGGACTAGCGGGGGTCTAACCCAAGAGACCCAGTACTTC. This gives the protein CASSLRTSGGLTQETQYF.

This clonotype was counted a few times. As DNA, the CDR3 is TGTGCCAGCAGGGGACATAGCTCTGGGGCCAACGTCCTGACTTTC. Translated, it gives CASRGHSSGANVLTF. This chain uses TRBV28 with TRBJ2-6, with D perhaps matching TRBD1 (6 bases). This CDR3 comprises 15 residues. Trimming pared 6 bases from V and 0 bases from J, leaving 9 bases between. The germline V gene encodes CDR1 MDHEN and CDR2 SYDVKM.

V gene TRBV11-1 combines with J gene TRBJ2-1; D remains ambiguous. The ends were cut back, 2 bases at V and 3 bases at J, with 11 bases in the middle. Germline CDR1 is SGHAT and CDR2 is FQDESV (reference sequence). The CDR3 is made up of 15 amino acids. The CDR3 nucleotides read TGTGCCAGCAGCTTACGTTCTAACGACTACAATGAGCAGTTCTTC. Its translation: CASSLRSNDYNEQFF.

This chain connects TRBV18 to TRBJ2-1; no reliable D call. The CDR3 spans 15 residues. Germline CDR1 is KGHSH and CDR2 is LQKENI. Deletions cut 5 bases from V and 3 bases from J, with 14 bases between. The CDR3 loop is CASSSGPWDYNEQFF. The CDR3 DNA reads TGTGCCAGCTCATCCGGACCCTGGGACTACAATGAGCAGTTCTTC.

This clonotype has only a few counts. The rearrangement links TRBV10-3 to TRBJ2-3, with 7 bases matching TRBD2. V dropped 6 bases and J dropped 1; count of bases not matched to a gene: 13. CDR3 length equals 17 residues. Germline V CDR1 and CDR2: ENHRY, SYGVKD. Here the CDR3 DNA reads TGTGCCATCAGAGATTCCTCCGCGGCGGGGGGCACAGATACGCAGTATTTT. Translation gives CAIRDSSAAGGTDTQYF.

This sequence joins TRBV15 and TRBJ2-4; no clear D gene. Trimming cost V 10 bases and J 0 bases, with 10 bases left between them. In germline, CDR1 is LNHNV, CDR2 YYDKDF (reference sequence). The CDR3 extends over 13 amino acids. The CDR3 loop reads CAKAAIAKNIQYF. CDR3 nucleotides: TGTGCCAAGGCGGCGATAGCCAAAAACATTCAGTACTTC.

This clonotype appeared a few times. The rearrangement links TRBV29-1 to TRBJ2-5; D might be TRBD2 (6 bases). The V end was cut by 0 bases, the J end by 6 bases, with 11 bases between. Looked up from germline, CDR1 is SQVTM and CDR2 is ANQGSEA. The CDR3 covers 13 residues. The CDR3 reads CSVEDSGRKTQYF. The CDR3, as DNA: TGCAGCGTTGAAGATTCAGGGAGGAAGACCCAGTACTTC.

The chain links TRBV5-1 to TRBJ2-5; 8 nucleotides match TRBD1. CDR3 size: 15 residues. The germline V gene has CDR1 SGHRS and CDR2 YFSETQ. V lost 4 bases, J lost 4 bases, and 9 bases stayed unmatched. CDR3 sequence (DNA): TGCGCCAGCAGCCCTTTCGGACAGGGCCGAGAGACCCAGTACTTC. This translates into CASSPFGQGRETQYF.

There are a few counts of this clonotype. The genes are TRBV2 and TRBJ2-7; no firm D call. The V end lost 3 bases, the J end lost 2 bases, and 8 bases lay between the germline ends. Germline V gene sequence: CDR1 SNHLY, CDR2 FYNNEI. The CDR3 extends over 13 amino acids. The chain's CDR3 is CASSEIRAYEQYF. In DNA, the CDR3 is TGTGCCAGCAGTGAGATTAGGGCCTACGAGCAGTACTTC.

The genes are TRBV5-1 and TRBJ2-1; 8 nucleotides line up with TRBD2. The CDR3 contains 15 residues. V trimming: 2 bases; J trimming: 9 bases; junction bases outside the gene matches: 10. Per the germline V gene, CDR1 is SGHRS and CDR2 is YFSETQ. For the CDR3, the DNA is TGCGCCAGCAGCTTAAAAGCGGGGGCGGCGGGTGAGCAGTTCTTC. It translates to CASSLKAGAAGEQFF. The full variable domain, completed using reference TRBV5-1 and TRBJ2-1, is KAGVTQTPRYLIKTRGQQVTLSCSPISGHRSVSWYQQTPGQGLQFLFEYFSETQRNKGNFPGRFSGRQFSNSRSEMNVSTLELGDSALYLCASSLKAGAAGEQFFGPGTRLTVL.

This sequence joins TRBV24-1 and TRBJ2-1; perhaps TRBD1 as D (5 bases). This CDR3 contains 14 residues. The V gene's germline CDR1 is KGHDR and CDR2 SFDVKD. The V gene lost 6 bases and the J gene lost 9 bases, with 17 bases spanning the gap. In DNA form, the CDR3 reads TGTGCCACCAGTTTGGAAGGGTCAGGGTCTGAGCAGTTCTTC. Translated: CATSLEGSGSEQFF.

This chain joins TRBV3-1 and TRBJ2-7; tentatively, D is TRBD1 (5 bases). The V end lost 2 bases, the J end lost 1 base, and 21 bases lay between the germline ends. Germline V CDR1 and CDR2: LGHDT, YNNKEL (reference sequence). The CDR3 has 18 amino acids. The CDR3 is CASSQKRTRTLSSYEQYF. The DNA of the CDR3 is TGTGCCAGCAGCCAAAAACGGACCCGGACACTTTCTTCCTACGAGCAGTACTTC.

On this clonotype: It is likely a read error, because the conserved phenylalanine at the end of the CDR3 is missing. V and J are TRBV20-1 and TRBJ2-1, with 11 bases that match TRBD2. With 6 bases clipped from V and 9 bases from J, the junction kept 10 bases outside the gene matches. From germline, CDR1 is DFQATT and CDR2 SNEGSKA (reference sequence). This CDR3 has 14 residues. The CDR3 DNA reads as TGCAGTGCCCCGGGACTAGCGGACTCAAGTGAGCAGTTCTTG. This sequence encodes CSAPGLADSSEQFL.

The V gene is TRBV20-1, the J gene TRBJ1-1; possible D gene TRBD1, 5 bases. Germline CDR1 reads DFQATT; CDR2 reads SNEGSKA (reference sequence). The CDR3 spans 15 residues. V lost 0 bases and J lost 0, with 11 bases in between. The DNA of the CDR3 is TGCAGTGCTAGAGAAGGGGCAGTGATGAACACTGAAGCTTTCTTT. Translating it yields CSAREGAVMNTEAFF.

V and J are TRBV20-1 and TRBJ1-3; D unclear. Germline V gene data show CDR1 as DFQATT and CDR2 as SNEGSKA (reference sequence). The V end lost 5 bases, the J end lost 4 bases, and 12 bases lay between the germline ends. The CDR3 is 13 amino acids. CDR3 nucleotide sequence: TGCAGTGCTGGCCCACTTCGGGGAAACACCATATATTTT. Its protein product is CSAGPLRGNTIYF.

The chain uses TRBV28 and TRBJ2-4; TRBD1 matches 7 bases. The CDR3 length is 16 residues. Germline V lookup: CDR1 MDHEN, CDR2 SYDVKM. J was trimmed by 0 bases and V by 6 bases; bases with no gene match: 8. The CDR3 spells CASSPAGGVAKNIQYF. In nucleotides, the CDR3 is TGTGCCAGCAGCCCAGCAGGGGGAGTAGCCAAAAACATTCAGTACTTC.

This clonotype has only one observation. This chain uses TRBV3-1 with TRBJ1-2; D possibly corresponds to TRBD1 (5 bases). Looked up from germline, CDR1 is LGHDT and CDR2 is YNNKEL (reference sequence). V lost 0 bases to trimming and J lost 6 bases, with 20 bases between them. This CDR3 comprises 17 residues. CDR3 residues: CASSQDLGRQPSHGYTF. The CDR3 DNA reads as TGTGCCAGCAGCCAAGATTTGGGCCGACAGCCAAGTCATGGCTACACCTTC.

The chain recombines TRBV6-5 with TRBJ2-6; TRBD1 agrees at 7 bases. J gave up 0 bases and V 7 bases, and 6 bases lay outside the gene matches. The germline V gene has CDR1 MNHEY and CDR2 SVGAGI. This CDR3 has 16 residues. CDR3 DNA sequence: TGTGCCAGCAATAGACAGGGAACCTCTGGGGCCAACGTCCTGACTTTC. It is translated as CASNRQGTSGANVLTF.

This clonotype was picked up a small number of times. V gene TRBV11-1 combines with J gene TRBJ1-2, with TRBD1 identical over 9 bases. This CDR3 spans 14 amino acids. V shed 8 bases, J shed 1 base, and the junction held 5 bases outside the gene matches. CDR1 and CDR2 from the germline V gene are SGHAT and FQDESV (reference sequence). CDR3 sequence reads: CASGPTGGNYGYTF. The DNA for the CDR3 is TGTGCCAGCGGTCCGACAGGGGGTAACTATGGCTACACCTTC. Complete variable domain (other parts from reference TRBV11-1 and TRBJ1-2): EAEVAQSPRYKITEKSQAVAFWCDPISGHATLYWYRQILGQGPELLVQFQDESVVDDSQLPKDRFSAERLKGVDSTLKIQPAELGDSAMYLCASGPTGGNYGYTFGSGTRLTVV.

This clonotype turned up a few times. The J gene is TRBJ2-3, the V gene TRBV5-1; D not certain. The CDR3 spans 16 residues. The V and J ends lost 7 bases and 5 bases respectively, with 23 bases between them. The germline V gene encodes CDR1 SGHRS and CDR2 YFSETQ. The CDR3 DNA follows: TGCGCCAGCGGCCGAGGCCGGACGCTGCTGGGAGATACGCAGTATTTT. Its protein product is CASGRGRTLLGDTQYF.

The chain joins TRBV9 to TRBJ2-5, with a weak D call TRBD1 (6 bases). CDR1 is SGDLS, CDR2 YYNGEE, per germline. This CDR3 has 15 residues. V was pared by 4 bases and J by 4 bases, with 17 bases between. The chain's CDR3 is CASSPWTQGGETQYF. CDR3 nucleotide sequence: TGTGCCAGCAGCCCTTGGACCCAAGGGGGAGAGACCCAGTACTTC.

This chain links TRBV24-1 with TRBJ2-5, with 9 nucleotides matching TRBD1. The junction had 12 bases not matched to a gene; V was cut back by 4 bases and J by 4 bases. Germline V gives CDR1 KGHDR, CDR2 SFDVKD. The CDR3 has 17 residues. The CDR3 bases are TGTGCCACCAGTGACCGTCCCGGGACAGGGAGCGGAGAGACCCAGTACTTC. Translating gives CATSDRPGTGSGETQYF.

The chain has TRBV27 and TRBJ1-5; D unclear. Germline V gene sequence: CDR1 MNHEY, CDR2 SMNVEV (reference sequence). This CDR3 has 15 amino acids. V was trimmed by 6 bases and J by 2 bases, leaving 14 bases between them. CDR3 in amino acids: CASRPGANGNQPQHF. CDR3 nucleotide sequence: TGTGCCAGCAGACCAGGCGCCAATGGCAATCAGCCCCAGCATTTT.

The chain employs TRBV5-1 and TRBJ2-5; TRBD2 might be the D (5 bases). Trimming removed 9 bases from V and 4 bases from J, with 22 bases in between. Looked up from germline, CDR1 is SGHRS and CDR2 is YFSETQ. The CDR3 runs to 15 residues. CDR3 bases: TGCGCCACCCAGCTTGAAGTAGGGAGCCGAGAGACCCAGTACTTC. Translation: CATQLEVGSRETQYF.